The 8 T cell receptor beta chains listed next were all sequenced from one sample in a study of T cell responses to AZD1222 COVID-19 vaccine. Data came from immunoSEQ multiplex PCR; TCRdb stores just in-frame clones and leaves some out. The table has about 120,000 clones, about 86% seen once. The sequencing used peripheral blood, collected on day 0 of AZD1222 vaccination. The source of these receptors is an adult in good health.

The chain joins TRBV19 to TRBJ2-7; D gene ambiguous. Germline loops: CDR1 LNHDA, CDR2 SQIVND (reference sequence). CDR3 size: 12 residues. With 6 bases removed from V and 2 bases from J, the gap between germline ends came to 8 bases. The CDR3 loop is CASRGRAYEQYF. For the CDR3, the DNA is TGTGCCAGTAGGGGCAGAGCCTACGAGCAGTACTTC.

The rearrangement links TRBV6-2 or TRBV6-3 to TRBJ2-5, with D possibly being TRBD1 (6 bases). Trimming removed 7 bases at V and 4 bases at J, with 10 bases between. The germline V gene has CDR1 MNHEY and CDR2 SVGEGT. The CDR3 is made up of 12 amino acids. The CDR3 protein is CASTPRGETQYF. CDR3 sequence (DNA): TGTGCCAGCACCCCCAGGGGAGAGACCCAGTACTTC.

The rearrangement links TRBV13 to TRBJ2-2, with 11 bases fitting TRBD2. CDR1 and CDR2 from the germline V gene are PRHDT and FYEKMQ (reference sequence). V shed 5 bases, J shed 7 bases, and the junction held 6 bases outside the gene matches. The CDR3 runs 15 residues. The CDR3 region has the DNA TGTGCCAGCAGCCGAAGACTAGCGGGACTCGGGGAGCTGTTTTTT. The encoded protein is CASSRRLAGLGELFF.

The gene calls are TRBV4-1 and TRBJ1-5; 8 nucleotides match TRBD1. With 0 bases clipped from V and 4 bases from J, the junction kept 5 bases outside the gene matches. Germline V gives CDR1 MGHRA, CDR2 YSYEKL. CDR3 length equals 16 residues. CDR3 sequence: CASSQEIRQGNQPQHF. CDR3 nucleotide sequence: TGCGCCAGCAGCCAAGAGATTAGACAGGGGAATCAGCCCCAGCATTTT.

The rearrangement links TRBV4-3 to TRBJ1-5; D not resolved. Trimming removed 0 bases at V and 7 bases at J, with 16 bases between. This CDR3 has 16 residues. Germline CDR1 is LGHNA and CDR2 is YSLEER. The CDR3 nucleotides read TGCGCCAGCAGCCAAGATTTTTCTTTCACTGGCCAGCCCCAGCATTTT. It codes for CASSQDFSFTGQPQHF.

The CDR3 loop reads CASSLSPTGRNSPLHF. The DNA of the CDR3 is TGTGCCAGCAGTTTATCTCCGACAGGGCGGAATTCACCCCTCCACTTT. The chain couples TRBV27 to TRBJ1-6; 7 bases agree with TRBD1. J was trimmed by 7 bases and V by 0 bases; bases with no gene match: 6. The CDR3 is 16 amino acids. Germline values: CDR1 MNHEY, CDR2 SMNVEV (reference sequence).

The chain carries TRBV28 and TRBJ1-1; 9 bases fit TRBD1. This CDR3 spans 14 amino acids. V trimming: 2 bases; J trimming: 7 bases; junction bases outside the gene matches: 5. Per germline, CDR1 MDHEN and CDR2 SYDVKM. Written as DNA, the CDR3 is TGTGCCAGCAGTTTACGAGGACAGGGGTTTGAAGCTTTCTTT. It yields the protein CASSLRGQGFEAFF.

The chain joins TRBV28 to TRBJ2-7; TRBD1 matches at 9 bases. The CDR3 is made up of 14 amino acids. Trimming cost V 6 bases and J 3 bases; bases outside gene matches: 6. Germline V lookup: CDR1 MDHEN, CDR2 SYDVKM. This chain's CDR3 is CASSGPDRGYEQYF. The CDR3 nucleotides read TGTGCCAGCAGCGGCCCGGACAGGGGCTACGAGCAGTACTTC.